The entry below gives a single T cell receptor beta chain sequence along with its context. This entry is derived from a study of CD8+ T cells in alopecia areata. Trimming left V 1 base short and J 4 bases short, with 7 bases between. Germline CDR1 is SGHTA and CDR2 is FQGNSA. The CDR3 contains 13 residues. It was cDNA, reverse transcribed from extracted RNA, that served as the sequencing template. Measured with immunoSEQ multiplex PCR; TCRdb has only the in-frame clones, and not every one. The sample contains fewer than 200,000 clones, 50% to 60% of which appear only once. The rearrangement joins TRBV7-2 to TRBJ2-5; unclear D gene. This sequence originates from a human donor with alopecia areata. The sequencing used CD4+ T cells sorted from blood, collected at week 0. The CDR3 spells CASSLGPRETQYF. CDR3 nucleotides: TGTGCCAGCAGCTTAGGTCCAAGAGAGACCCAGTACTTC.